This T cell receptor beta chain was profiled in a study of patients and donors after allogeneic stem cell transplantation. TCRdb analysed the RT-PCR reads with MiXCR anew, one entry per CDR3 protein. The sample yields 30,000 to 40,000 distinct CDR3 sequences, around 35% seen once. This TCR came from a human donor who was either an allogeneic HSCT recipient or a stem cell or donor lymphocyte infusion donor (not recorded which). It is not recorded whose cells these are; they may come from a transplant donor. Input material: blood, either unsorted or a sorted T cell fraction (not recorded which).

The CDR3 loop is CASSLNGRGYTF. The CDR3 nucleotides read TGTGCCAGCAGCTTAAATGGTCGTGGCTACACCTTC. The chain couples TRBV7-3 to TRBJ1-2, with D hard to call. V was pared by 1 base and J by 7 bases, with 7 bases between. The CDR3 loop spans 12 amino acids. CDR1 SGHTA and CDR2 FQGTGA come from the germline V gene.